Listed here is a single T cell receptor (beta chain). The data belong to a study of blood T cell repertoires in COVID-19. About the study: PBMCs, B-cell-depleted T cells, or T cells provided the cDNA or gDNA that made up the material.

Clones were sequenced by immunoSEQ multiplex PCR, and TCRdb holds only the in-frame ones, with some missing. The data hold 150,000 to 200,000 clones, with roughly 89% observed a single time. V lost 6 bases to trimming and J lost 8 bases, with 13 bases between them. This CDR3 spans 13 amino acids. V usage is TRBV12-3 or TRBV12-4 and J usage is TRBJ1-4; TRBD1 might be the D (6 bases). The TCR sequence derives from a woman in her 40s with acute COVID-19. The sample consisted of PBMCs or T cells enriched from blood (not recorded which). The CDR3 region is CASSNRVLEKLFF. The CDR3 DNA is TGTGCCAGCAGCAACAGGGTCTTAGAAAAACTGTTTTTT.